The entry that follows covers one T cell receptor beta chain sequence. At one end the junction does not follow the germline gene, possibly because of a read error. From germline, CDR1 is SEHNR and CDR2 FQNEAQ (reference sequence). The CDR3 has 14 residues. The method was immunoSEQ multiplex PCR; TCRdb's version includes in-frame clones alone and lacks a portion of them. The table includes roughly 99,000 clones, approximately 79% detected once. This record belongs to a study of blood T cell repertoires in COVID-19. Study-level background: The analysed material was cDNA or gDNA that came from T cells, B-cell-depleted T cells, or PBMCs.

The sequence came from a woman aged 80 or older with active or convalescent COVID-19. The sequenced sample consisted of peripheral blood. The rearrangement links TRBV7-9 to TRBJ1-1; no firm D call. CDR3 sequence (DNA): TGTGCCAGCAGTTTAGTAGCTGAGAACACTGAAGCTTTCTTT. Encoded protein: CASSLVAENTEAFF.